A single sample is the source of the 25 T cell receptor beta chains below, sequenced in a study of blood T cell repertoires in COVID-19. Repertoires were generated with immunoSEQ multiplex PCR, while TCRdb's copy carries only in-frame clones and drops some. The table lists 250,000 or so clones, 82% of them singletons. Sequenced: peripheral blood. These receptors came from a woman aged 80 or over with acute or convalescent COVID-19.

V is TRBV18 and J is TRBJ2-7; 10 nucleotides align to TRBD2. The length of the CDR3 is 15 residues. The germline V gene has CDR1 KGHSH and CDR2 LQKENI. V was pared by 6 bases and J by 5 bases, with 10 bases of the junction left unmatched. The CDR3 here is CASSRTSGDGNEQYF. CDR3 nucleotides: TGTGCCAGCTCTCGGACTAGCGGTGATGGTAACGAGCAGTACTTC.

This clone has just one count. The V and J genes are TRBV21-1 and TRBJ1-6; TRBD1, as called in the table, went unchecked against the DNA. TRBV21-1 is tagged as a pseudogene. The CDR3 runs 21 residues. Here the CDR3 DNA reads TGTGCCAGCAGCAAAGTCCAGGGGAGACATGACAGGGGGCGGAAAAATTCACCCCTCCACTTT. It yields the protein CASSKVQGRHDRGRKNSPLHF.

The chain's CDR3 is CASSQGNSGSLYNEQFF. The CDR3 coding sequence is TGCGCCAGCAGCCAAGGGAATAGCGGGAGCCTCTACAATGAGCAGTTCTTC. This chain joins TRBV4-1 and TRBJ2-1; TRBD2 agrees at 9 bases. The CDR3 extends over 17 amino acids. Trimming at V came to 1 base and at J to 3 bases, leaving 7 bases not matched to a gene. Germline loops: CDR1 MGHRA, CDR2 YSYEKL.

The chain uses TRBV5-1 and TRBJ2-5, with 11 bases matching TRBD2. Unmatched junction bases numbered 8, after V lost 2 bases and J lost 5 bases. The length of the CDR3 is 16 residues. Germline lookup yields CDR1 SGHRS and CDR2 YFSETQ. CDR3 amino acids: CASSFGLAGGRETQYF. DNA of the CDR3: TGCGCCAGCAGCTTTGGTCTAGCGGGGGGTCGGGAGACCCAGTACTTC.

The V and J genes are TRBV6-5 and TRBJ1-1; D is ambiguous. V was trimmed by 8 bases and J by 6 bases, leaving 16 bases between them. The CDR3 loop spans 13 amino acids. The germline CDR1 and CDR2 sequences are MNHEY and SVGAGI. CDR3 sequence: CASLTPYGSEAFF. CDR3 coding DNA: TGTGCCAGCCTTACCCCGTATGGCTCTGAAGCTTTCTTT.

The gene calls are TRBV7-9 and TRBJ1-2; D is uncertain. CDR3 size: 15 residues. The V gene's germline CDR1 is SEHNR and CDR2 FQNEAQ (reference sequence). Trimming removed 2 bases at V and 1 base at J, with 11 bases between. The CDR3 region has the DNA TGTGCCAGCAGCTTAACCCGCAGTATTAACTATGGCTACACCTTC. This translates into CASSLTRSINYGYTF.

The chain employs TRBV10-3 and TRBJ2-7, with TRBD1 identical over 8 bases. V shed 3 bases and J 4 bases; nucleotides not matched to a gene: 8. This CDR3 comprises 15 residues. Looked up from germline, CDR1 is ENHRY and CDR2 is SYGVKD. Here the CDR3 DNA reads TGTGCCATCAGTGAAGGGGACAGGATGGTTTACGAGCAGTACTTC. As protein: CAISEGDRMVYEQYF.

The V gene is TRBV19, the J gene TRBJ2-3; possibly TRBD1 for D (6 bases). Trimming left V 5 bases short and J 9 bases short, with 12 bases between. The CDR3 extends over 12 amino acids. Germline V lookup: CDR1 LNHDA, CDR2 SQIVND (reference sequence). The CDR3 reads CASSPPGETQYF. CDR3 nucleotide sequence: TGTGCCAGTAGTCCCCCAGGGGAGACGCAGTATTTT.

The chain joins TRBV5-1 to TRBJ2-1; 7 bases fit TRBD1. The germline V gene encodes CDR1 SGHRS and CDR2 YFSETQ. Trimming cost V 4 bases and J 7 bases; bases outside gene matches: 8. This CDR3 is built from 14 residues. The CDR3 coding sequence is TGCGCCAGCAGCCGGGACAGAGAGGGGAATGAGCAGTTCTTC. Its protein is CASSRDREGNEQFF.

V gene TRBV19 combines with J gene TRBJ2-7, with a weak D call TRBD1 (5 bases). V lost 5 bases and J lost 3, with 14 bases in between. This CDR3 is built from 14 residues. The germline V gene encodes CDR1 LNHDA and CDR2 SQIVND (reference sequence). CDR3 sequence: CASSASTGDYEQYF. For the CDR3, the DNA is TGTGCCAGTAGTGCCTCCACAGGAGACTACGAGCAGTACTTC.

The rearrangement uses TRBV25-1 and TRBJ2-7; 7 bases map to TRBD1. The V and J ends lost 6 bases and 2 bases, in that order; junction bases with no gene match: 7. Germline CDR1 reads MGHDK; CDR2 reads SYGVNS. This CDR3 region has 14 residues. The CDR3 nucleotides are TGTGCCAGCAGGAGAACAGGGGAAGCCTACGAGCAGTACTTC. Translation: CASRRTGEAYEQYF.

The chain is built from TRBV15 and TRBJ1-4; perhaps TRBD1 as D (6 bases). V was cut by 5 bases and J by 3 bases, with 13 bases left in between. Germline V lookup: CDR1 LNHNV, CDR2 YYDKDF (reference sequence). This CDR3 is built from 15 residues. For the CDR3, the DNA is TGTGCCACCAGCTTGGCGGCAGGGGCTAATGAAAAACTGTTTTTT. Its translation is CATSLAAGANEKLFF.

The chain recombines TRBV18 with TRBJ1-1, with D unclear. The germline gives CDR1 KGHSH, CDR2 LQKENI. V lost 3 bases and J lost 1, with 12 bases in between. The CDR3 extends over 15 amino acids. In DNA form, the CDR3 reads TGTGCCAGCTCACCGACGGTCTGGAGGAACACTGAAGCTTTCTTT. This sequence encodes CASSPTVWRNTEAFF. The variable domain in full, completed from reference TRBV18 and TRBJ1-1, reads NAGVMQNPRHLVRRRGQEARLRCSPMKGHSHVYWYRQLPEEGLKFMVYLQKENIIDESGMPKERFSAEFPKEGPSILRIQQVVRGDSAAYFCASSPTVWRNTEAFFGQGTRLTVV.

The chain combines TRBV6-5 with TRBJ2-3; TRBD1 aligns across 8 bases. This CDR3 spans 15 amino acids. J gave up 3 bases and V 2 bases, and 4 bases lay outside the gene matches. In germline, CDR1 is MNHEY, CDR2 SVGAGI. CDR3: CASSYTGQDTDTQYF. As DNA, the CDR3 is TGTGCCAGCAGTTACACGGGACAGGATACAGATACGCAGTATTTT.

Written as DNA, the CDR3 is TGCAGCGGCGTAGTTAGGAACACTGAAGCTTTCTTT. Translating gives CSGVVRNTEAFF. The V gene is TRBV29-1, the J gene TRBJ1-1; no reliable D call. V was trimmed by 7 bases and J by 1 base, leaving 10 bases between them. CDR1 and CDR2 (germline): SQVTM, ANQGSEA. This CDR3 is built from 12 residues.

The chain couples TRBV5-1 to TRBJ1-1; 8 bases align to TRBD1. This CDR3 comprises 14 residues. J lost 5 bases, V lost 1 base, and 4 bases had no gene match. Germline CDR1 SGHRS, CDR2 YFSETQ. The CDR3 protein is CASSLQGASTEAFF. CDR3 coding DNA: TGCGCCAGCAGCTTGCAGGGGGCGTCTACTGAAGCTTTCTTT.

The chain couples TRBV19 to TRBJ1-1, with D tentatively TRBD1 (6 bases). Trimming took off 1 base at V and 0 bases at J, with 15 bases between the two ends. The length of the CDR3 is 17 residues. Germline V gene sequence: CDR1 LNHDA, CDR2 SQIVND (reference sequence). CDR3 amino acids: CASSIGGGRTMNTEAFF. The CDR3 coding sequence is TGTGCCAGTAGTATAGGCGGGGGCCGAACAATGAACACTGAAGCTTTCTTT.

The V gene is TRBV5-1, the J gene TRBJ1-2; perhaps TRBD1 as D (6 bases). The V and J ends lost 2 bases and 3 bases respectively, with 11 bases between them. CDR1 and CDR2 from the germline V gene are SGHRS and YFSETQ. The CDR3 spans 14 residues. The CDR3 bases are TGCGCCAGCAGCTTAGGGGGTGACGACTATGGCTACACCTTC. Protein product: CASSLGGDDYGYTF.

The chain joins TRBV9 to TRBJ2-6, with TRBD1 matching 9 bases. The CDR3 contains 17 residues. Germline V gene data show CDR1 as SGDLS and CDR2 as YYNGEE. With 0 bases clipped from V and 3 bases from J, the junction kept 4 bases outside the gene matches. The CDR3: CASSVAQGALGANVLTF. The CDR3 DNA sequence: TGTGCCAGCAGCGTAGCACAGGGGGCCCTTGGGGCCAACGTCCTGACTTTC. The entire variable domain, with the rest obtained from reference TRBV9 and TRBJ2-6, is as follows: DSGVTQTPKHLITATGQRVTLRCSPRSGDLSVYWYQQSLDQGLQFLIQYYNGEERAKGNILERFSAQQFPDLHSELNLSSLELGDSALYFCASSVAQGALGANVLTFGAGSRLTVL.

The J gene is TRBJ1-4, the V gene TRBV7-2, with a tentative D call TRBD1 (6 bases). The CDR3 is 15 residues long. Trimming left V 3 bases short and J 8 bases short, with 16 bases between. Germline CDR1 SGHTA, CDR2 FQGNSA. CDR3 protein: CASSFSGTYGEKLFF. The CDR3 DNA sequence: TGTGCCAGCAGCTTTTCCGGGACATATGGCGAAAAACTGTTTTTT. The whole variable domain, remainder taken from reference TRBV7-2 and TRBJ1-4, is GAGVSQSPSNKVTEKGKDVELRCDPISGHTALYWYRQSLGQGLEFLIYFQGNSAPDKSGLPSDRFSAERTGGSVSTLTIQRTQQEDSAVYLCASSFSGTYGEKLFFGSGTQLSVL.

This CDR3 reads CASSQDYSASGGVDTQYF. Written as DNA, the CDR3 is TGCGCCAGCAGCCAAGATTATTCGGCTAGCGGGGGGGTGGATACGCAGTATTTT. The chain recombines TRBV4-1 with TRBJ2-3; 12 bases agree with TRBD2. The V and J ends lost 0 bases and 6 bases, in that order; junction bases with no gene match: 10. The germline CDR1 and CDR2 sequences are MGHRA and YSYEKL. CDR3 length: 18 amino acids.

The chain carries TRBV5-1 and TRBJ1-1; TRBD1 agrees at 12 bases. The CDR3 consists of 16 residues. V lost 4 bases and J lost 0; bases outside the gene matches: 4. CDR1 and CDR2 (germline): SGHRS, YFSETQ. The DNA for the CDR3 is TGCGCCAGCAGCACCGGGACAGGGGGCATGAACACTGAAGCTTTCTTT. It yields the protein CASSTGTGGMNTEAFF.

The chain is built from TRBV3-1 (or the pseudogene TRBV3-2) and TRBJ2-3, with D uncertain. The CDR3 runs to 14 residues. V gave up 1 base and J gave up 4 bases, with 9 bases separating them. Germline CDR1 LGHDT, CDR2 YNNKEL (reference sequence). DNA of the CDR3: TGTGCCAGCAGCCAAGGTCCCGGTTCAGATACGCAGTATTTT. Amino acids: CASSQGPGSDTQYF.

This clone was found once. The chain uses TRBV3-1 (or the pseudogene TRBV3-2) and TRBJ1-3; D perhaps matches TRBD1 (6 bases). Germline lookup yields CDR1 LGHDT and CDR2 YNNKEL (reference sequence). Trimming took 4 bases from V and 4 from J, leaving 14 bases between them. The CDR3 extends over 15 amino acids. The CDR3 protein is CASSPQGLRGNTIYF. The CDR3 nucleotides are TGTGCCAGCAGCCCACAGGGTTTGAGAGGAAACACCATATATTTT.

CDR3 DNA sequence: TGTGCCAGCAGCTTAAGCGCCGCGACCCAAGCTTTCTTT. Translating it yields CASSLSAATQAFF. J is TRBJ1-1 and V is TRBV7-2; D uncertain. The germline V gene encodes CDR1 SGHTA and CDR2 FQGNSA. The CDR3 has 13 residues. Trimming took 2 bases from V and 9 from J, leaving 13 bases between them.